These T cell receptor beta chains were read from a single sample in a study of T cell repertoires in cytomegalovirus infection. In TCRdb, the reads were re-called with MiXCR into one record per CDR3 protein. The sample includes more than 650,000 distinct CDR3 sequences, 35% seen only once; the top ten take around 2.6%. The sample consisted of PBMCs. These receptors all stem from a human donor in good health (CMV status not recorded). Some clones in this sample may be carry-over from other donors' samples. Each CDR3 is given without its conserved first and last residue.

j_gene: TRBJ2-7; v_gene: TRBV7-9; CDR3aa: ASSNQNRARGYEQY
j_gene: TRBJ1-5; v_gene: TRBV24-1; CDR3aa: ATRSGEGGQPQH
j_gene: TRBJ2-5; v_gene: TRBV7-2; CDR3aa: ASSLGGPYGTQY
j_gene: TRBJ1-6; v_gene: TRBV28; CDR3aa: ASRSPGRNSPLH
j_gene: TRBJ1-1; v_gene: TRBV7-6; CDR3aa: ASSFLELTEAF
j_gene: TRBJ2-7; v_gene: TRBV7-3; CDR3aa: ASSPGGGSYEHY
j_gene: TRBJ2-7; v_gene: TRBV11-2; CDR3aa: ASANRGPYEQY
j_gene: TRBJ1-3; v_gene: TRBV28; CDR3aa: ASSLGQGARGNTIY
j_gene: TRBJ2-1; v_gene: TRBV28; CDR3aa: ASSLVRASGGASHEQF
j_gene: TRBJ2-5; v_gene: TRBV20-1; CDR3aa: SARPGVGETQY
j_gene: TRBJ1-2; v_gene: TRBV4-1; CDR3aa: ASSQDYQLLYGYT
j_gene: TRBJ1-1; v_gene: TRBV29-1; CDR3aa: SVPGKGGAF